These T cell receptor beta chains were read from a single sample in a study of cytomegalovirus exposure and HLA in healthy donors. The method was immunoSEQ multiplex PCR; TCRdb's version includes in-frame clones alone and lacks a portion of them. The data hold some 140,000 clones, with roughly three quarters observed a single time. The sequenced material came from PBMCs. Receptors were obtained from a female donor in good health and CMV-seronegative. The CDR3 runs from the conserved cysteine through the conserved F or W. A D gene is named only where the DNA matches it firmly. Size values are once, few and many counts, or a class for expanded clones, and some rows have none.

size: once; V: TRBV7-2; J: TRBJ2-7; D: TRBD2; DNA: TGTGCCAGCAGCTTACGAGCGGGACCCTACGAGCAGTACTTC; CDR3: CASSLRAGPYEQYF
size: NA; V: TRBV30; J: TRBJ1-2; D: TRBD1; DNA: TGTGCCTGGGCCGACAGGGCAGGTGGCTACATCTTC; CDR3: CAWADRAGGYIF
size: NA; V: TRBV7-3; J: TRBJ2-7; D: TRBD2; DNA: TGTGCCAGCAGCCCTGGGCCCGGGACTAGCGGGTACGAGCAGTACTTC; CDR3: CASSPGPGTSGYEQYF
size: NA; V: TRBV7-2; J: TRBJ1-6; D: NA; DNA: TGTGCCAGCAGCTTAGAGGGCGTCGGGGATTCACCCCTCCACTTT; CDR3: CASSLEGVGDSPLHF
size: NA; V: TRBV29-1; J: TRBJ2-3; D: TRBD2; DNA: TGCAGCGTTGAAGACCCCCCGGGAGGTCGTTCAGATACGCAGTATTTT; CDR3: CSVEDPPGGRSDTQYF
size: NA; V: TRBV27; J: TRBJ1-4; D: NA; DNA: TGTGCCAGCATCATCCGAGGGGAGGGTAATGAAAAACTGTTTTTT; CDR3: CASIIRGEGNEKLFF
size: NA; V: TRBV6-6; J: TRBJ2-7; D: NA; DNA: TGTGCCAGCAGTTATAACAGGGCATCCTACGAGCAGTACTTC; CDR3: CASSYNRASYEQYF
size: NA; V: TRBV19; J: TRBJ1-6; D: NA; DNA: TGTGCCAGTAGTATCGGGCAGGGGCTGTTTTCACCCCTCCACTTT; CDR3: CASSIGQGLFSPLHF
size: NA; V: TRBV19; J: TRBJ2-7; D: TRBD1; DNA: TGTGCCAGTACCAAAAAAGGGACAGGGGGCTTCTACGAGCAGTACTTC; CDR3: CASTKKGTGGFYEQYF
size: once; V: TRBV9; J: TRBJ1-2; D: TRBD1; DNA: TGTGCCAGCAGCGTACCAGGGGGCTATGGCTACACCTTC; CDR3: CASSVPGGYGYTF
size: NA; V: TRBV7-2; J: TRBJ2-7; D: NA; DNA: TGTGCCAGCAGCTTAGGGGGGACAATAAGCTCCTACGAGCAGTACTTC; CDR3: CASSLGGTISSYEQYF
size: NA; V: TRBV4-1; J: TRBJ1-1; D: NA; DNA: TGCGCCAGCAGCCTGACAGGAGATGAAGCTTTCTTT; CDR3: CASSLTGDEAFF
size: NA; V: TRBV29-1; J: TRBJ1-1; D: TRBD1; DNA: TGCAGCGTTGAAGAGACAGGGGGCCGCACTGAAGCTTTCTTT; CDR3: CSVEETGGRTEAFF
size: NA; V: TRBV27; J: TRBJ1-3; D: TRBD1; DNA: TGTGCCAGCAGTTCGAGGGGGCTTAGAAACACCATATATTTT; CDR3: CASSSRGLRNTIYF
size: NA; V: TRBV5-1; J: TRBJ2-1; D: NA; DNA: TGCGCCAGCAGCCCGCTGACAGGTAGCAATGAGCAGTTCTTC; CDR3: CASSPLTGSNEQFF
size: NA; V: TRBV6-6; J: TRBJ2-7; D: TRBD1; DNA: TGTGCCAGCAGTACCCCCGGGACAGGGCCCTACGAGCAGTACTTC; CDR3: CASSTPGTGPYEQYF